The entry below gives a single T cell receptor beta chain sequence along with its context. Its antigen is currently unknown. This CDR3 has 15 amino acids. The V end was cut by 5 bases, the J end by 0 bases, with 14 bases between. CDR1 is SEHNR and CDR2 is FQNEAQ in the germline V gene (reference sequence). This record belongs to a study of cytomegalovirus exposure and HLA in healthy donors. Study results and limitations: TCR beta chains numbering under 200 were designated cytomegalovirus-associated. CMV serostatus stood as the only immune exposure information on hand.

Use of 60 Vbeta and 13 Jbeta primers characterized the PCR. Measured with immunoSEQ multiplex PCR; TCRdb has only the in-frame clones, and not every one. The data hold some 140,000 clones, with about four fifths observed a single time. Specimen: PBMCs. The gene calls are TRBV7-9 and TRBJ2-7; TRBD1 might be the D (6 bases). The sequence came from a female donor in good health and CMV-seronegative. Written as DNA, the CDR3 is TGTGCCAGCAGCGTCGGTTGGGACATCTCCTACGAGCAGTACTTC. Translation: CASSVGWDISYEQYF.